These T cell receptor beta chains were read from a single sample in a study of neurological immune-mediated disorders. Via MiXCR, TCRdb re-called the 5' RACE reads, giving one row per CDR3 protein. The table records 80,000 to 100,000 distinct CDR3 sequences, roughly 3.5% of them present only once. Sequencing was performed on PBMCs. These TCRs come from a woman aged 45-65 years with multiple sclerosis. Each CDR3 is given without its conserved first and last residue. A D gene is named only where the DNA matches it firmly. Clone size appears in some rows only: once, few, many, or a class for an expanded clone.

v_call: TRBV5-1
clone_size: many
d_call: .
j_call: TRBJ1-1
cdr3_aa: ASNWGDGSF

v_call: TRBV27
clone_size: few
d_call: TRBD1
j_call: TRBJ1-3
cdr3_aa: ASSRGQGPFSGNTIY

v_call: TRBV5-1
clone_size: many
d_call: .
j_call: TRBJ2-7
cdr3_aa: ASSAEGLNYEQY

v_call: TRBV12-3/TRBV12-4
clone_size: many
d_call: .
j_call: TRBJ2-7
cdr3_aa: ASSFPGRYNYEQY

v_call: TRBV5-1
clone_size: many
d_call: TRBD1
j_call: TRBJ2-7
cdr3_aa: ASSLELGGHEQY

v_call: TRBV7-3
clone_size: many
d_call: .
j_call: TRBJ2-5
cdr3_aa: ASSRTGGRETQY

v_call: TRBV5-1
clone_size: many
d_call: TRBD1
j_call: TRBJ2-3
cdr3_aa: ASSHRTGPDTQY

v_call: TRBV19
clone_size: many
d_call: .
j_call: TRBJ1-1
cdr3_aa: ASSINLGPEAF

v_call: TRBV18
clone_size: .
d_call: TRBD1
j_call: TRBJ2-7
cdr3_aa: ASSPIQGAGEQY

v_call: TRBV5-5
clone_size: many
d_call: TRBD1
j_call: TRBJ1-2
cdr3_aa: ASRTGGNYGYT

v_call: TRBV5-1
clone_size: many
d_call: .
j_call: TRBJ2-2
cdr3_aa: ASSSVQGGTGELF

v_call: TRBV7-9
clone_size: many
d_call: TRBD1
j_call: TRBJ2-5
cdr3_aa: ASSSGDSLGSQETQY

v_call: TRBV4-3
clone_size: many
d_call: TRBD1
j_call: TRBJ1-4
cdr3_aa: ASSQDRQGVGEKLF

v_call: TRBV3-1
clone_size: many
d_call: TRBD2
j_call: TRBJ2-2
cdr3_aa: ASSQGASGGNTGELF

v_call: TRBV5-1
clone_size: many
d_call: TRBD1
j_call: TRBJ2-2
cdr3_aa: ASSVDRVNTGELF

v_call: TRBV5-1
clone_size: many
d_call: TRBD1
j_call: TRBJ1-1
cdr3_aa: ASSPTAGTGVAF

v_call: TRBV2
clone_size: many
d_call: TRBD1
j_call: TRBJ1-1
cdr3_aa: ASSERGQGIAEAF

v_call: TRBV20-1
clone_size: many
d_call: .
j_call: TRBJ1-1
cdr3_aa: SARESRLWGANTEAF

v_call: TRBV5-8
clone_size: many
d_call: .
j_call: TRBJ2-1
cdr3_aa: ASSNRGPYNEQF

v_call: TRBV12-3/TRBV12-4
clone_size: many
d_call: .
j_call: TRBJ2-7
cdr3_aa: ASTQVLRSSYEQY

v_call: TRBV3-1
clone_size: many
d_call: .
j_call: TRBJ2-3
cdr3_aa: ASSLGGGSTDTQY

v_call: TRBV12-3/TRBV12-4
clone_size: many
d_call: .
j_call: TRBJ1-1
cdr3_aa: ASGRGNTEAF

v_call: TRBV7-8
clone_size: many
d_call: TRBD1
j_call: TRBJ2-3
cdr3_aa: ASSLAKRQGTRTDTQY

v_call: TRBV10-3
clone_size: many
d_call: TRBD2
j_call: TRBJ2-7
cdr3_aa: AIMGASGASSYEQY

v_call: TRBV7-2
clone_size: many
d_call: .
j_call: TRBJ2-7
cdr3_aa: ASSLVGSGRYEQY

v_call: TRBV20-1
clone_size: many
d_call: .
j_call: TRBJ1-3
cdr3_aa: SARSPVSASGNTIY

v_call: TRBV6-5
clone_size: many
d_call: .
j_call: TRBJ1-5
cdr3_aa: ASSYSANSNQPQH

v_call: TRBV20-1
clone_size: many
d_call: TRBD2
j_call: TRBJ2-1
cdr3_aa: SASEGGSWSKRGYNEQF

v_call: TRBV7-2
clone_size: many
d_call: TRBD1
j_call: TRBJ1-1
cdr3_aa: ASSAQFRTGEAF

v_call: TRBV5-1
clone_size: many
d_call: .
j_call: TRBJ2-7
cdr3_aa: ASTLSHGPVYEQY

v_call: TRBV3-1
clone_size: many
d_call: TRBD1
j_call: TRBJ1-6
cdr3_aa: ASSQDPGGTGRRGSYNSPLH

v_call: TRBV9
clone_size: many
d_call: .
j_call: TRBJ2-3
cdr3_aa: ASSSTPGRTDTQY

v_call: TRBV7-2
clone_size: many
d_call: .
j_call: TRBJ2-6
cdr3_aa: ASNLFRTRTSGANVLT

v_call: TRBV20-1
clone_size: many
d_call: TRBD2
j_call: TRBJ2-5
cdr3_aa: SARGGTRQETQY

v_call: TRBV7-2
clone_size: many
d_call: .
j_call: TRBJ2-3
cdr3_aa: ASSLGGRTDTQY

v_call: TRBV21-1
clone_size: many
d_call: .
j_call: TRBJ2-1
cdr3_aa: ASSNWDRVIANEQF

v_call: TRBV14
clone_size: many
d_call: .
j_call: TRBJ2-7
cdr3_aa: ASSQVQAQGREQY

v_call: TRBV5-1
clone_size: many
d_call: TRBD1
j_call: TRBJ2-1
cdr3_aa: ASSGTPAGTGTNEQF

v_call: TRBV7-2
clone_size: many
d_call: .
j_call: TRBJ1-4
cdr3_aa: ASSLGLTGVGEKLF

v_call: TRBV6-6
clone_size: many
d_call: .
j_call: TRBJ1-4
cdr3_aa: ASSYTVEKLF

v_call: TRBV4-3
clone_size: many
d_call: .
j_call: TRBJ1-2
cdr3_aa: ASSQDRGLGGYT

v_call: TRBV27
clone_size: .
d_call: TRBD1
j_call: TRBJ2-1
cdr3_aa: ASSSPLTGQGCSGEQF

v_call: TRBV5-6
clone_size: many
d_call: TRBD1
j_call: TRBJ1-1
cdr3_aa: ASRPTGTGDRQAF

v_call: TRBV4-1
clone_size: many
d_call: .
j_call: TRBJ2-7
cdr3_aa: ASSYRPGPYEQY

v_call: TRBV10-3
clone_size: many
d_call: .
j_call: TRBJ2-7
cdr3_aa: ATRSGGRDYDEQY

v_call: TRBV5-1
clone_size: many
d_call: .
j_call: TRBJ2-3
cdr3_aa: ASARGRAQSTDTQY

v_call: TRBV14
clone_size: .
d_call: TRBD2
j_call: TRBJ2-2
cdr3_aa: ASSHLLAGITNTGELF

v_call: TRBV12-3/TRBV12-4
clone_size: many
d_call: .
j_call: TRBJ1-2
cdr3_aa: ASRERDGYT

v_call: TRBV20-1
clone_size: many
d_call: .
j_call: TRBJ1-2
cdr3_aa: SVNGGGGYT

v_call: TRBV6-2/TRBV6-3
clone_size: .
d_call: .
j_call: TRBJ2-7
cdr3_aa: ASKYRESSYEQY

v_call: TRBV18
clone_size: .
d_call: TRBD1
j_call: TRBJ2-2
cdr3_aa: ASSPRTGGPTGTGELF

v_call: TRBV7-9
clone_size: many
d_call: TRBD1
j_call: TRBJ1-6
cdr3_aa: ASSLWDSNNSPLH

v_call: TRBV12-3/TRBV12-4
clone_size: many
d_call: TRBD2
j_call: TRBJ2-5
cdr3_aa: ASSLPGGPETQY

v_call: TRBV11-2
clone_size: many
d_call: TRBD2
j_call: TRBJ2-1
cdr3_aa: ASSTTPLAGSSYNEQF

v_call: TRBV12-3/TRBV12-4
clone_size: .
d_call: TRBD2
j_call: TRBJ2-5
cdr3_aa: ASSNSGALRETQY

v_call: TRBV7-9
clone_size: few
d_call: .
j_call: TRBJ2-3
cdr3_aa: ASSSDLHRTDTQY

v_call: TRBV20-1
clone_size: few
d_call: TRBD1
j_call: TRBJ2-1
cdr3_aa: SANTGGDEQF

v_call: TRBV4-2
clone_size: many
d_call: .
j_call: TRBJ2-3
cdr3_aa: ASRGASTSTQY